This TCR beta chain was sequenced during a study of blood T cell repertoires in COVID-19. Study summary: Some COVID-19 samples were acute and others convalescent; all came from the United States, Italy and Spain. T cells, B-cell-depleted T cells, or PBMCs provided the cDNA or gDNA that served as material.

Per the original methods: Amplification with reference gene primers provided the estimates of nucleated cell counts. Clones were sequenced by immunoSEQ multiplex PCR, and TCRdb holds only the in-frame ones, with some missing. V and J calls and clone size follow that table, whereas D and trimming were derived from the DNA. This sample has roughly 230,000 clones, with approximately 92% found just once. What was sequenced was peripheral blood. This receptor was identified in a woman between 35 and 50 years old who had recovered from COVID-19.

Here the CDR3 reads CASRDLTGGTDTQYF. In DNA form, the CDR3 reads TGCGCCAGCAGGGATTTGACAGGGGGTACAGATACGCAGTATTTT. This chain uses TRBV10-2 with TRBJ2-3; TRBD1 matches 9 bases. This CDR3 is 15 amino acids long. Looked up from germline, CDR1 is WSHSY and CDR2 is SAAADI. J was trimmed by 3 bases and V by 6 bases; bases with no gene match: 7.